This TCR beta chain was captured in a study of CD8+CD57+ T cells in acquired aplastic anemia. Genomic DNA constituted the template upon which TCR beta VDJ and CDR3 profiling was performed. TCRdb redid the calling of the reads with MiXCR, one entry per CDR3 protein. The table shows 180,000 or so distinct CDR3 sequences, with roughly 43% occurring only once. Many counts were recorded for this clonotype. V lost 6 bases, J lost 4 bases, and 6 bases stayed unmatched. This CDR3 is built from 14 residues. An expansion of CD8+CD57+ cells by flow cytometry had been shown in patients chosen for sequencing. J is TRBJ1-1 and V is TRBV12-3 or TRBV12-4, with TRBD1 identical over 9 bases. Sequencing was done on a sample of sorted CD4+, CD8+, or CD8+CD57+ T cells (not recorded which) from PBMCs. This receptor was taken from a human donor with aplastic anemia. The CDR3 loop is CASSSTGGVTEAFF. Here the CDR3 DNA reads TGTGCCAGCAGCTCTACAGGGGGCGTCACTGAAGCTTTCTTT.